This T cell receptor beta chain was documented in a study of cytomegalovirus exposure and HLA in healthy donors. Trimming took off 4 bases at V and 0 bases at J, with 10 bases between the two ends. The V gene's germline CDR1 is MNHEY and CDR2 SVGAGI. The length of the CDR3 is 15 residues. Primers: 60 Vbeta forward and 13 Jbeta reverse. Repertoires were generated with immunoSEQ multiplex PCR, while TCRdb's copy carries only in-frame clones and drops some. The sample lists 98,000 or so clones, roughly 80% occurring once. Sequencing used PBMCs. This TCR derives from a female donor in good health and CMV-seronegative. The chain is built from TRBV6-5 and TRBJ1-5; D ambiguous. CDR3 residues: CASSSPRYSNQPQHF. CDR3 coding DNA: TGTGCCAGCAGTTCCCCCCGCTATAGCAATCAGCCCCAGCATTTT.